Below are 11 T cell receptor beta chains sequenced from a single sample in a study of technical replicates of blood from a handful of donors (dated by TCRdb to about 2017). The receptor library was made with the immunoSEQ multiplex PCR assay. TCRdb limited this immuneACCESS table to in-frame rearrangements with V and J called. A share of clones is missing; checked studies link under half to unresolved V genes, and the rest is unexplained. Within this sample are approximately 92,000 clones, with 95% of them counted one time only. Of the sample, about 0.19% falls within the top ten clones. Sequencing was done on a sample of T cells isolated from PBMCs. These receptors were obtained from a human donor in good health.

This clone was observed a single time. This rearrangement joins TRBV2 to TRBJ2-3; 7 nucleotides match TRBD2. The CDR3 covers 15 residues. CDR1 and CDR2 from the germline V gene are SNHLY and FYNNEI. The V segment lost 5 bases and the J segment 4 bases; nucleotides outside the gene matches: 9. The CDR3 reads CASSLAGEGADTQYF. The CDR3, as DNA: TGTGCCAGCAGTCTGGCGGGAGAAGGGGCAGATACGCAGTATTTT.

The chain recombines TRBV7-8 with TRBJ1-2, with D perhaps TRBD1 (6 bases). CDR1 is SGHVS and CDR2 is FQNEAQ in the germline V gene. The CDR3 consists of 15 residues. Deletions cut 6 bases from V and 6 bases from J, with 20 bases between. The CDR3 DNA reads TGTGCCAGCAGATCCGGGGACACCCAGGCCAATGGCTACACCTTC. This sequence encodes CASRSGDTQANGYTF.

The gene calls are TRBV4-1 and TRBJ2-3, with 9 bases identical to TRBD1. The ends lost 0 bases at V and 4 bases at J; junction bases unmatched: 5. Germline CDR1 is MGHRA and CDR2 is YSYEKL. The CDR3 runs to 16 residues. The CDR3 sequence: CASSQDYNRGPDTQYF. In DNA form, the CDR3 reads TGCGCCAGCAGCCAAGATTATAACAGGGGGCCAGATACGCAGTATTTT.

The V gene is TRBV5-1, the J gene TRBJ2-7, with 7 bases fitting TRBD1. Germline V gives CDR1 SGHRS, CDR2 YFSETQ. The CDR3 runs to 13 residues. V lost 1 base and J lost 5; bases outside the gene matches: 3. CDR3 in amino acids: CASSLTGVDEQYF. Here the CDR3 DNA reads TGCGCCAGCAGCTTGACAGGGGTCGACGAGCAGTACTTC.

This chain uses TRBV28 with TRBJ1-5, with D unclear. V was cut by 5 bases and J by 3 bases, with 5 bases left in between. Germline lookup yields CDR1 MDHEN and CDR2 SYDVKM. There are 12 residues in the CDR3. DNA for the CDR3: TGTGCCAGCAGTCCTAACAATCAGCCCCAGCATTTT. Its protein is CASSPNNQPQHF.

The J gene is TRBJ2-7, the V gene TRBV10-3; D is undetermined. This CDR3 is built from 12 residues. The V gene's germline CDR1 is ENHRY and CDR2 SYGVKD. The V end lost 3 bases, the J end lost 3 bases, and 6 bases lay between the germline ends. CDR3: CAISDGGYEQYF. For the CDR3, the DNA is TGTGCCATCAGTGACGGCGGCTACGAGCAGTACTTC.

The chain combines TRBV14 with TRBJ2-2; D is ambiguous. In germline, CDR1 is SGHDN, CDR2 FVKESK. V was clipped by 1 base and J by 0 bases, with 9 bases between them. The CDR3 has 16 amino acids. The CDR3 DNA reads TGTGCCAGCAGCCAAGCAGGATTGGCGAACACCGGGGAGCTGTTTTTT. Translated, it gives CASSQAGLANTGELFF.

The CDR3 region has the DNA TGCGCCAGCAGGCCGGGAGATAGCAATCAGCCCCAGCATTTT. Its translation is CASRPGDSNQPQHF. The chain recombines TRBV5-1 with TRBJ1-5; D uncertain. The V and J ends lost 5 bases and 0 bases respectively, with 9 bases between them. This CDR3 region has 14 residues. CDR1 is SGHRS, CDR2 YFSETQ, per germline.

The chain is built from TRBV10-1 and TRBJ2-1, with TRBD2 matching over 12 bases. This CDR3 comprises 16 residues. The V gene end was trimmed by 3 bases and the J gene end by 5 bases; junction bases not matched to a gene: 5. Germline V gives CDR1 WNHNN, CDR2 SYGVQD (reference sequence). The CDR3 protein is CASSDLLAGGDNEQFF. DNA of the CDR3: TGCGCCAGCAGTGACCTACTAGCGGGAGGTGACAATGAGCAGTTCTTC.

This clone has only one observation. This chain connects TRBV4-1 to TRBJ1-2; 7 positions agree with TRBD1. The J segment lost 9 bases and the V segment lost 1 base, leaving 11 bases of the junction unmatched. Germline loops: CDR1 MGHRA, CDR2 YSYEKL. CDR3 length: 15 amino acids. The chain's CDR3 is CASSQARGGGKSYTF. The DNA of the CDR3 is TGCGCCAGCAGCCAAGCCCGAGGAGGGGGCAAAAGCTACACCTTC.

This sequence joins TRBV7-9 and TRBJ2-7; 9 positions match TRBD1. V gave up 5 bases and J gave up 5 bases; unmatched junction bases: 7. The CDR3 contains 14 residues. Germline V gene sequence: CDR1 SEHNR, CDR2 FQNEAQ (reference sequence). The DNA for the CDR3 is TGTGCCAGCAGCCTCTGGACAGGGGCGGACGAGCAGTACTTC. Translation: CASSLWTGADEQYF. Full variable domain (outside the CDR3, taken from reference TRBV7-9 and TRBJ2-7): DTGVSQNPRHKITKRGQNVTFRCDPISEHNRLYWYRQTLGQGPEFLTYFQNEAQLEKSRLLSDRFSAERPKGSFSTLEIQRTEQGDSAMYLCASSLWTGADEQYFGPGTRLTVT.